Below are 10 T cell receptor beta chains sequenced from a single sample in a study of T cell changes during pregnancy in multiple sclerosis. Sequenced by immunoSEQ multiplex PCR; TCRdb stores in-frame clones only, minus some. In the table there are about 84,000 clones, about 94% of which are singletons. The sample in question was peripheral blood, obtained in the third trimester of pregnancy. The receptor set was obtained from a female donor with multiple sclerosis, enrolled in a pregnancy study.

The chain uses TRBV5-6 and TRBJ1-4; D remains ambiguous. In germline, CDR1 is SGHDT, CDR2 YYEEEE. The CDR3 is 16 amino acids. Trimming stripped 0 bases from V and 5 bases from J, with 14 bases between. The CDR3 sequence is CASSLENEGSNEKLFF. Written as DNA, the CDR3 is TGTGCCAGCAGCTTGGAGAACGAAGGGAGCAATGAAAAACTGTTTTTT.

DNA of the CDR3: TGTGCCAGCAGCAAGACAGGGGGGGTCACCGGGGAGCTGTTTTTT. Amino acid sequence: CASSKTGGVTGELFF. The gene calls are TRBV7-6 and TRBJ2-2; 9 bases line up with TRBD1. The length of the CDR3 is 15 residues. With V trimmed by 5 bases and J by 4 bases, 5 bases remained unmatched. Germline V gives CDR1 SGHVS, CDR2 FNYEAQ.

The chain joins TRBV13 to TRBJ2-2; a possible D gene is TRBD1 (5 bases). V was cut by 3 bases and J by 6 bases, with 11 bases left in between. Germline values: CDR1 PRHDT, CDR2 FYEKMQ (reference sequence). This CDR3 is built from 14 residues. The CDR3: CASSLAGYSGELFF. DNA of the CDR3: TGTGCCAGCAGCTTGGCAGGGTACTCCGGGGAGCTGTTTTTT.

The chain joins TRBV18 to TRBJ1-2, with 7 bases fitting TRBD1. This CDR3 is built from 12 residues. J gave up 6 bases and V 6 bases, and 4 bases lay outside the gene matches. Germline CDR1 is KGHSH and CDR2 is LQKENI. CDR3 residues: CASSYGQDGYTF. In DNA form, the CDR3 reads TGTGCCAGCTCGTACGGACAGGATGGCTACACCTTC.

As for this clone: At one of its ends the junction is not consistent with the germline gene, which may arise from a read error. The J gene is TRBJ1-2, the V gene TRBV6-5, with 8 nucleotides matching TRBD1. The CDR3 is made up of 16 amino acids. Germline CDR1 and CDR2: MNHEY and SVGAGI. Written as DNA, the CDR3 is TGTGCCAGCAGTCACTCGGGTGGACAGGGTACCTATGGCTACACCTTC. Protein sequence: CASSHSGGQGTYGYTF.

J is TRBJ2-2 and V is TRBV15, with D maybe TRBD2 (7 bases). In germline, CDR1 is LNHNV, CDR2 YYDKDF (reference sequence). The V end lost 0 bases, the J end lost 6 bases, and 11 bases lay between the germline ends. The CDR3 covers 15 residues. CDR3 sequence (DNA): TGTGCCACCAGCAGAGATGAGGGGGGGTCCGGGGAGCTGTTTTTT. Translating it yields CATSRDEGGSGELFF. Variable domain in full (rest from reference TRBV15 and TRBJ2-2): DAMVIQNPRYQVTQFGKPVTLSCSQTLNHNVMYWYQQKSSQAPKLLFHYYDKDFNNEADTPDNFQSRRPNTSFCFLDIRSPGLGDTAMYLCATSRDEGGSGELFFGEGSRLTVL.

This clone appeared once. The CDR3 loop is CASTSIGTGEHF. CDR3 sequence (DNA): TGTGCCAGTACCTCTATAGGGACAGGGGAGCATTTT. This chain uses TRBV19 with TRBJ1-5; TRBD1 aligns across 10 bases. CDR3 length: 12 amino acids. The germline CDR1 and CDR2 sequences are LNHDA and SQIVND (reference sequence). Unmatched junction bases numbered 8, after V lost 7 bases and J lost 14 bases.

V usage is TRBV30 and J usage is TRBJ1-1, with 9 nucleotides matching TRBD1. Germline CDR1 reads GTSNPN; CDR2 reads SVGIG (reference sequence). J was trimmed by 1 base and V by 0 bases; bases with no gene match: 6. The CDR3 length is 16 residues. This CDR3 is CAWSVGTGIKNTEAFF. CDR3 DNA: TGTGCCTGGAGTGTCGGGACAGGGATAAAGAACACTGAAGCTTTCTTT.

This chain connects TRBV2 to TRBJ1-6; possibly TRBD1 for D (5 bases). The germline V and J ends were trimmed by 5 bases and 7 bases, with 12 bases remaining between them. This CDR3 region has 14 residues. CDR1 and CDR2 (germline): SNHLY, FYNNEI. CDR3 DNA sequence: TGTGCCAGCAGTTTGTCGAACAGGAATTCACCCCTCCACTTT. Protein product: CASSLSNRNSPLHF.

The chain uses TRBV21-1 and TRBJ2-7; the D segment call TRBD1 is taken from the table without a DNA check. TRBV21-1 is a known pseudogene. The CDR3 has 19 residues. The CDR3 coding sequence is TGTGCCAGCAGCAAAAGGCCCGCGTACATCCCCCCAGGGGACTACGAGCAGTACTTC. Translation: CASSKRPAYIPPGDYEQYF.